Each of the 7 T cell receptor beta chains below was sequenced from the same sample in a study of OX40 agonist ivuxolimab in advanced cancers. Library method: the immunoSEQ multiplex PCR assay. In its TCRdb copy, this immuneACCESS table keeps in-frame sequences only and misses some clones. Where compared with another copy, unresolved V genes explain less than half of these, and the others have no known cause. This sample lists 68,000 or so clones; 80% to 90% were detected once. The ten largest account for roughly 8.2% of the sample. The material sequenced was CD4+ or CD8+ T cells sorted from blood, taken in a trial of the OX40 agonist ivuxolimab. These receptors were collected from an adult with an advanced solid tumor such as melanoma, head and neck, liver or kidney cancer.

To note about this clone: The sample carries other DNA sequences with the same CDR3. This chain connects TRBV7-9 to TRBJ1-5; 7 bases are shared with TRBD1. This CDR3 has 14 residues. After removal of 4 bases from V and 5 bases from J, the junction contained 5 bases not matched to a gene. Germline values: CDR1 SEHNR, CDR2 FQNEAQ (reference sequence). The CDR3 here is CASSSDRSYQPQHF. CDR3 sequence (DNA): TGTGCCAGCAGCTCGGACAGGTCCTATCAGCCCCAGCATTTT.

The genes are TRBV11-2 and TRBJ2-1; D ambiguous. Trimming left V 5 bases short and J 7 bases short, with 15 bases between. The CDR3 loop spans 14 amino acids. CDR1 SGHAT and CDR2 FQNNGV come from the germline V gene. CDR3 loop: CASSQATLVNEQFF. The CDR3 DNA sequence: TGTGCCAGCAGCCAAGCCACCTTGGTTAATGAGCAGTTCTTC.

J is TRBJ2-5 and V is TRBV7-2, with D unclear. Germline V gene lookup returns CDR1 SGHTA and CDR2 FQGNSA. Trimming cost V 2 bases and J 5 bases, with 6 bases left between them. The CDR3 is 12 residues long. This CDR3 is CASSLLGETQYF. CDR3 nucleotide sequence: TGTGCCAGCAGCTTATTGGGCGAGACCCAGTACTTC.

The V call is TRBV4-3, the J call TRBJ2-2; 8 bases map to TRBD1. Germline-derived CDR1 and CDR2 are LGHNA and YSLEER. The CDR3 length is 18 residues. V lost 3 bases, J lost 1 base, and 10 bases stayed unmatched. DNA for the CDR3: TGCGCCAGCAGCCAGGAACTATGGACAGGGTTGAACACCGGGGAGCTGTTTTTT. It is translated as CASSQELWTGLNTGELFF.

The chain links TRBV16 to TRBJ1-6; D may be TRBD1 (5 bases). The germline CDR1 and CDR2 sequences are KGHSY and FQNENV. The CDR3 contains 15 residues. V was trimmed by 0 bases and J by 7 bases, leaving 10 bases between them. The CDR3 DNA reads TGTGCCAGCAGCCAATCGATTCGGGGCAATTCACCCCTCCACTTT. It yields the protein CASSQSIRGNSPLHF. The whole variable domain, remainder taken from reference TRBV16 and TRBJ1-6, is GEEVAQTPKHLVRGEGQKAKLYCAPIKGHSYVFWYQQVLKNEFKFLISFQNENVFDETGMPKERFSAKCLPNSPCSLEIQATKLEDSAVYFCASSQSIRGNSPLHFGNGTRLTVT.

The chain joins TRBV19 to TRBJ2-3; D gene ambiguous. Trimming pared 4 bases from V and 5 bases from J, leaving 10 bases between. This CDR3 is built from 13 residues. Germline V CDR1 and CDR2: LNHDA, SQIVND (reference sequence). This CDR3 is CASSKGPEDTQYF. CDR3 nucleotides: TGTGCCAGTAGTAAAGGACCTGAAGATACGCAGTATTTT. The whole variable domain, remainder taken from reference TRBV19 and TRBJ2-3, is DGGITQSPKYLFRKEGQNVTLSCEQNLNHDAMYWYRQDPGQGLRLIYYSQIVNDFQKGDIAEGYSVSREKKESFPLTVTSAQKNPTAFYLCASSKGPEDTQYFGPGTRLTVL.

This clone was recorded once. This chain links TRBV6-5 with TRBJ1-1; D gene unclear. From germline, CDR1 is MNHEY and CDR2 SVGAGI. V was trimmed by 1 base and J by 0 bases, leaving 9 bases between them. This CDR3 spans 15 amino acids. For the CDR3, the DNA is TGTGCCAGCAGTTACTATTGGGGAATGAACACTGAAGCTTTCTTT. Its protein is CASSYYWGMNTEAFF.